The clone carrying this T cell receptor (beta chain) was seen a single time. Sequencing was performed with immunoSEQ multiplex PCR; in TCRdb, only in-frame clones are kept and a portion is missing. The repertoire consists of 69,000 or so clones, with roughly 80% occurring once and the leading ten covering 9.7%. This sample stems from a study of blood T cell repertoires in COVID-19. From germline, CDR1 is SGHNT and CDR2 YYREEE (reference sequence). The V end lost 0 bases, the J end lost 6 bases, and 9 bases lay between the germline ends. CDR3 length equals 13 residues. This receptor was obtained from a woman of 80 years or more with acute or convalescent COVID-19. The material sequenced was peripheral blood. The V call is TRBV5-4, the J call TRBJ1-2; D is undetermined. The CDR3 reads CASSLEAEDGYTF. The CDR3 DNA follows: TGTGCCAGCAGCTTGGAGGCAGAGGATGGCTACACCTTC.